Below are 31 T cell receptor beta chains sequenced from a single sample in a study of PD-L1 blockade in urothelial cancer. Assay used: immunoSEQ multiplex PCR; TCRdb lists only in-frame clones, some missing. The table lists some 67,000 clones, 85% to 90% of them singletons. Sequences were derived from PBMCs, sampled around atezolizumab (anti-PD-L1) treatment. Source of these receptors: a man in his fifties or sixties with urothelial cancer.

Regarding this clone: A junction boundary mismatches the germline segment, possibly from a read error. CDR3 in DNA: TGTGCCAGCAGGGAAGGGGGGCAAATTGAAGCTTTCTTT. Amino acids: CASREGGQIEAFF. The chain carries TRBV6-1 and TRBJ1-1; D is possibly TRBD1 (6 bases). The CDR3 spans 13 residues. CDR1 is MNHNS, CDR2 SASEGT, per germline.

This chain connects TRBV7-3 to TRBJ1-2; TRBD1 matches 7 bases. V lost 6 bases, J lost 5 bases, and 6 bases stayed unmatched. The CDR3 sequence is 13 residues long. CDR1 is SGHTA, CDR2 FQGTGA, per germline. The CDR3 DNA sequence: TGTGCCAGCAGGTCGGGACAGACGTATGGCTACACCTTC. Protein sequence: CASRSGQTYGYTF.

The chain has TRBV6-1 and TRBJ2-7; 7 bases match TRBD1. The J segment lost 4 bases and the V segment lost 6 bases, leaving 12 bases of the junction unmatched. This CDR3 is built from 15 residues. CDR1 and CDR2 from the germline V gene are MNHNS and SASEGT. This chain's CDR3 is CASRPTRDRNYEQYF. In DNA form, the CDR3 reads TGTGCCAGCAGGCCGACCCGGGACAGAAATTACGAGCAGTACTTC.

The chain links TRBV5-1 to TRBJ2-1, with TRBD2 matching over 8 bases. Per germline, CDR1 SGHRS and CDR2 YFSETQ. This CDR3 is built from 16 residues. J lost 4 bases, V lost 0 bases, and 6 bases had no gene match. The CDR3 loop is CASSLVVAGQYNEQFF. The CDR3 nucleotides are TGCGCCAGCAGCTTGGTTGTAGCGGGACAATACAATGAGCAGTTCTTC. Full variable domain (remainder filled in from reference TRBV5-1 and TRBJ2-1): KAGVTQTPRYLIKTRGQQVTLSCSPISGHRSVSWYQQTPGQGLQFLFEYFSETQRNKGNFPGRFSGRQFSNSRSEMNVSTLELGDSALYLCASSLVVAGQYNEQFFGPGTRLTVL.

A few counts support this clone. The chain employs TRBV30 and TRBJ1-1; 8 nucleotides align to TRBD1. The CDR3 sequence is 14 residues long. Germline V lookup: CDR1 GTSNPN, CDR2 SVGIG (reference sequence). V shed 2 bases and J 7 bases; nucleotides not matched to a gene: 9. For the CDR3, the DNA is TGTGCCTGGAGTCAGAAGTACAGGGGGAGTGAAGCTTTCTTT. Translating gives CAWSQKYRGSEAFF.

The CDR3 coding sequence is TGCGCCAGCAGCTTCATGGTCGTCGGGTTTCCCAACACCGGGGAGCTGTTTTTT. As protein: CASSFMVVGFPNTGELFF. V is TRBV4-1 and J is TRBJ2-2; D not resolved. From germline, CDR1 is MGHRA and CDR2 YSYEKL. The CDR3 spans 18 residues. Trimming pared 5 bases from V and 2 bases from J, leaving 21 bases between.

J is TRBJ1-1 and V is TRBV20-1, with D unresolved. Trimming pared 0 bases from V and 7 bases from J, leaving 6 bases between. The CDR3 sequence is 11 residues long. Germline V CDR1 and CDR2: DFQATT, SNEGSKA (reference sequence). The CDR3 DNA is TGCAGTGCTAGAGATCACTTTGAAGCTTTCTTT. Its translation: CSARDHFEAFF.

This sequence joins TRBV9 and TRBJ1-2; 11 bases line up with TRBD1. This CDR3 is built from 17 residues. Per germline, CDR1 SGDLS and CDR2 YYNGEE. Unmatched junction bases numbered 4, after V lost 0 bases and J lost 0 bases. CDR3 bases: TGTGCCAGCAGCGTAGGGACAGGGGGCCGATCTAACTATGGCTACACCTTC. Its protein is CASSVGTGGRSNYGYTF.

This clone showed up just once. The chain has TRBV29-1 and TRBJ1-1, with 7 bases identical to TRBD1. V dropped 5 bases and J dropped 0; count of bases not matched to a gene: 3. This CDR3 region has 13 residues. Per germline, CDR1 SQVTM and CDR2 ANQGSEA. In nucleotides, the CDR3 is TGCAGCGTTACGACAGGGATGAACACTGAAGCTTTCTTT. This sequence encodes CSVTTGMNTEAFF.

This chain links TRBV30 with TRBJ1-2, with D perhaps matching TRBD1 (5 bases). V lost 0 bases to trimming and J lost 4 bases, with 12 bases between them. The CDR3 totals 14 residues. Germline V gene data show CDR1 as GTSNPN and CDR2 as SVGIG (reference sequence). Written as DNA, the CDR3 is TGTGCCTGGAGTGTAGACAGCCTCCGCTATGGCTACACCTTC. It codes for CAWSVDSLRYGYTF.

The J gene is TRBJ2-7, the V gene TRBV6-1; 11 positions match TRBD2. V trimming: 5 bases; J trimming: 0 bases; junction bases outside the gene matches: 3. CDR1 is MNHNS, CDR2 SASEGT, per germline. The CDR3 loop spans 15 amino acids. Written as DNA, the CDR3 is TGTGCCAGCAGTACTAGCGGGAGCCTCTCCTACGAGCAGTACTTC. Translation: CASSTSGSLSYEQYF.

This chain connects TRBV28 to TRBJ1-5; the match to TRBD1 covers 7 bases. This CDR3 contains 15 residues. The germline CDR1 and CDR2 sequences are MDHEN and SYDVKM. The J segment lost 0 bases and the V segment lost 6 bases, leaving 5 bases of the junction unmatched. This chain's CDR3 is CASRGGQSSNQPQHF. The CDR3 region has the DNA TGTGCCAGCAGGGGGGGACAGTCTAGCAATCAGCCCCAGCATTTT.

The DNA of the CDR3 is TGTGCCAGCTCGCAAACTCGGACAGGGGATAACTATGGCTACACCTTC. It yields the protein CASSQTRTGDNYGYTF. The rearrangement uses TRBV18 and TRBJ1-2; 9 nucleotides align to TRBD1. The CDR3 runs 16 residues. Losses at the gene ends were 6 bases for V and 1 base for J; bases not matched to a gene: 9. The V gene's germline CDR1 is KGHSH and CDR2 LQKENI.

The V and J genes are TRBV18 and TRBJ1-1, with a weak D call TRBD1 (6 bases). The germline V and J ends were trimmed by 3 bases and 1 base, with 9 bases remaining between them. This CDR3 has 14 residues. Germline V gene lookup returns CDR1 KGHSH and CDR2 LQKENI. This CDR3 reads CASSPLGGNTEAFF. The CDR3 DNA is TGTGCCAGCTCACCCCTAGGGGGGAACACTGAAGCTTTCTTT.

The rearrangement joins TRBV19 to TRBJ2-3, with TRBD2 identical over 7 bases. V was pared by 5 bases and J by 0 bases, with 2 bases of the junction left unmatched. Germline values: CDR1 LNHDA, CDR2 SQIVND (reference sequence). The CDR3 totals 14 residues. The CDR3 coding sequence is TGTGCCAGTAGTTTTAGCGGGAGCACAGATACGCAGTATTTT. Translated: CASSFSGSTDTQYF.

This chain joins TRBV25-1 and TRBJ2-2; TRBD2 aligns across 7 bases. The V gene's germline CDR1 is MGHDK and CDR2 SYGVNS. Losses at the gene ends were 7 bases for V and 2 bases for J; bases not matched to a gene: 7. This CDR3 contains 15 residues. The CDR3 nucleotides are TGTGCCAGCAAGGGAGGGGCCAAAAACACCGGGGAGCTGTTTTTT. As protein: CASKGGAKNTGELFF.

This chain joins TRBV19 and TRBJ1-1; no reliable D call. Germline CDR1 LNHDA, CDR2 SQIVND (reference sequence). This CDR3 comprises 13 residues. V was cut by 4 bases and J by 8 bases, with 14 bases left in between. Here the CDR3 reads CASSTVGAKEAFF. Here the CDR3 DNA reads TGTGCCAGTAGTACGGTCGGAGCTAAAGAAGCTTTCTTT.

This chain joins TRBV6-1 and TRBJ2-1; TRBD2 matches at 9 bases. The CDR3 is made up of 15 amino acids. Germline CDR1 and CDR2: MNHNS and SASEGT. Trimming cost V 4 bases and J 5 bases; bases outside gene matches: 6. DNA of the CDR3: TGTGCCAGCAGTGCGAGTAGCGGGGGAAACAATGAGCAGTTCTTC. This codes for CASSASSGGNNEQFF.

This rearrangement joins TRBV10-2 to TRBJ2-2, with TRBD2 matching 7 bases. There are 13 residues in the CDR3. Germline-derived CDR1 and CDR2 are WSHSY and SAAADI. V was pared by 6 bases and J by 4 bases, with 2 bases of the junction left unmatched. CDR3 sequence (DNA): TGCGCCAGCAGCCGCGGGGGCACCGGGGAGCTGTTTTTT. It is translated as CASSRGGTGELFF.

V is TRBV9 and J is TRBJ1-3; no definite D call. This CDR3 region has 14 residues. Germline-derived CDR1 and CDR2 are SGDLS and YYNGEE. V was shortened by 4 bases and J by 0 bases, with 8 bases between the two germline ends. Written as DNA, the CDR3 is TGTGCCAGCAGCCCTCCTCCCTCTGGAAACACCATATATTTT. Amino acids: CASSPPPSGNTIYF.

V is TRBV10-3 and J is TRBJ1-6, with 8 bases matching TRBD1. The CDR3 has 13 residues. Trimming cost V 10 bases and J 6 bases; bases outside gene matches: 5. Germline assignment: CDR1 ENHRY and CDR2 SYGVKD. The CDR3 DNA reads as TGTGCCACCGCCGGGACAGGTAATTCACCCCTCCACTTT. Its translation is CATAGTGNSPLHF.

This chain connects TRBV19 to TRBJ1-2; TRBD1 agrees at 7 bases. The CDR3 spans 13 residues. In germline, CDR1 is LNHDA, CDR2 SQIVND (reference sequence). With V trimmed by 2 bases and J by 8 bases, 5 bases remained unmatched. The CDR3 DNA follows: TGTGCCAGTAGTATAACAGGGGAAAGAGGCTACACCTTC. Residues: CASSITGERGYTF.

The V call is TRBV11-2, the J call TRBJ2-3; 7 bases fit TRBD2. V lost 1 base and J lost 1; bases outside the gene matches: 2. This CDR3 spans 15 amino acids. Germline V CDR1 and CDR2: SGHAT, FQNNGV. Here the CDR3 reads CASSLVAGGTDTQYF. CDR3 bases: TGTGCCAGCAGCTTAGTTGCGGGGGGCACAGATACGCAGTATTTT.

The rearrangement joins TRBV28 to TRBJ1-5; tentative D call: TRBD1 (5 bases). The CDR3 spans 15 residues. CDR1 is MDHEN, CDR2 SYDVKM, per germline. Trimming cost V 6 bases and J 3 bases, with 15 bases left between them. CDR3 region: CASSGKYRLNQPQHF. The CDR3 DNA is TGTGCCAGCAGCGGAAAGTACAGGCTCAATCAGCCCCAGCATTTT.

This chain joins TRBV5-1 and TRBJ2-3; TRBD2 aligns across 9 bases. The junction had 5 bases not matched to a gene; V was cut back by 2 bases and J by 4 bases. Germline CDR1 is SGHRS and CDR2 is YFSETQ. The CDR3 covers 15 residues. The DNA of the CDR3 is TGCGCCAGCAGCTTAGGCGGGGGGGCGTCAGATACGCAGTATTTT. Protein: CASSLGGGASDTQYF.

The V and J genes are TRBV10-1 and TRBJ2-7; 9 positions match TRBD1. Losses at the gene ends were 6 bases for V and 8 bases for J; bases not matched to a gene: 14. This CDR3 is built from 15 residues. Per the germline V gene, CDR1 is WNHNN and CDR2 is SYGVQD (reference sequence). The CDR3: CASSPRGGQGKQQYF. CDR3 DNA: TGCGCCAGCAGCCCAAGGGGGGGACAGGGAAAACAGCAGTACTTC.

The chain links TRBV7-9 to TRBJ2-6, with D tentatively TRBD1 (6 bases). The CDR3 spans 16 residues. Germline V gene data show CDR1 as SEHNR and CDR2 as FQNEAQ (reference sequence). Trimming left V 4 bases short and J 4 bases short, with 14 bases between. Written as DNA, the CDR3 is TGTGCCAGCAGCTCCTTTTCAGGGGCCGGGGCCAACGTCCTGACTTTC. It translates to CASSSFSGAGANVLTF.

This sequence joins TRBV5-1 and TRBJ2-7, with a possible D match to TRBD1 (6 bases). Germline CDR1 is SGHRS and CDR2 is YFSETQ. This CDR3 comprises 12 residues. Between the trimmed V and J ends, which lost 5 bases and 2 bases, there was a span of 8 bases. CDR3 region: CASSEGAYEQYF. The CDR3 DNA reads TGCGCCAGCAGTGAGGGGGCCTACGAGCAGTACTTC.

The rearrangement links TRBV29-1 to TRBJ2-2, with D possibly matching TRBD2 (5 bases). The CDR3 spans 15 residues. V was pared by 7 bases and J by 0 bases, with 15 bases between. Germline V gene lookup returns CDR1 SQVTM and CDR2 ANQGSEA. Here the CDR3 reads CSATSGSANTGELFF. CDR3 sequence (DNA): TGCAGCGCCACTTCGGGGTCCGCGAACACCGGGGAGCTGTTTTTT.

The rearrangement joins TRBV7-2 to TRBJ2-5, with 8 bases aligning to TRBD2. The V segment lost 0 bases and the J segment 7 bases; nucleotides outside the gene matches: 7. Germline V gene data show CDR1 as SGHTA and CDR2 as FQGNSA. CDR3 length equals 15 residues. The CDR3 nucleotides are TGTGCCAGCAGCTTAGCGCGGGGGGTGGTAGCGACCCAGTACTTC. This codes for CASSLARGVVATQYF.

This chain's CDR3 is CSVRENTEAFF. CDR3 coding DNA: TGCAGCGTTCGAGAGAACACTGAAGCTTTCTTT. The chain is built from TRBV29-1 and TRBJ1-1; D ambiguous. CDR3 length: 11 residues. Germline CDR1 is SQVTM and CDR2 is ANQGSEA. The ends were cut back, 5 bases at V and 1 base at J, with 5 bases in the middle.